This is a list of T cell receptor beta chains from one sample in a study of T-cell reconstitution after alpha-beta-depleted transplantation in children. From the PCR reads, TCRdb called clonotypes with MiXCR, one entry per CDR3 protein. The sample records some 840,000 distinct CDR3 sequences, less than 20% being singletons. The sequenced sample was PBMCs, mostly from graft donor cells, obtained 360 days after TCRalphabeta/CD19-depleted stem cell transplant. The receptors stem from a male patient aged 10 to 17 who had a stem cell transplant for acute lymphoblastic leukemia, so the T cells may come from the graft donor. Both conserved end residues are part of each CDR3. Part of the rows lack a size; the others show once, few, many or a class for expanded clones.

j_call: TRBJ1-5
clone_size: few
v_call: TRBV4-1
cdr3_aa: CASSQAGQGNNQPQHF

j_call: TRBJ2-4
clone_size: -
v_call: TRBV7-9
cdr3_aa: CASSQSYRSLVKNIQYF

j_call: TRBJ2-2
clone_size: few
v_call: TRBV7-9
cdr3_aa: CASSFPGTGNTGELFF

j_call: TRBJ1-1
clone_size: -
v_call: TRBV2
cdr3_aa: CASSEALSPLTEAFF

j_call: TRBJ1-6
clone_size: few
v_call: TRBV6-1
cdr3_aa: CASSEEPRNSPLHF

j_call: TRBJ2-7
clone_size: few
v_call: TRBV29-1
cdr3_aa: CSVGVTGGPLSHEQYF

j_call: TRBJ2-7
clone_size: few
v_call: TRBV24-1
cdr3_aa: CATSDPRGGGSSYEQYF

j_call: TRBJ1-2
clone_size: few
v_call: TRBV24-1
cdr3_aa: CATAGTAQGYYGYTF

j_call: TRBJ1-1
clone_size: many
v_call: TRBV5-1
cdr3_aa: CASSLRSGNTEAFF

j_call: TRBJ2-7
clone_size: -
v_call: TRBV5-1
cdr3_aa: CASSLRLTQGWEQYF

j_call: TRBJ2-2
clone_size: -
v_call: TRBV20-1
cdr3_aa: CSAPPPGRNTGELFF

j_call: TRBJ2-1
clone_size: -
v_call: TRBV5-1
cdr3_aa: CASSLAPGTSDEQFF

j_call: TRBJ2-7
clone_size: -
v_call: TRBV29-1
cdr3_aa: CSVSQGGAYEQYF

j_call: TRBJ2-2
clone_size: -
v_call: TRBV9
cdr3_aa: CASSVGASPDTGELFF

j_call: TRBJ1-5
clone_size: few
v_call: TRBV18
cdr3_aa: CASSSTGDPYQPQHF

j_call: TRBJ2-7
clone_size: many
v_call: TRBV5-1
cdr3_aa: CASSPGSSRASYEQYF

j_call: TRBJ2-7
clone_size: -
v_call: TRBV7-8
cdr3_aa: CASSFKWALNEQYF

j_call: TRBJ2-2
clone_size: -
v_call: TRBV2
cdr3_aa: CASSGLGRSTGELFF

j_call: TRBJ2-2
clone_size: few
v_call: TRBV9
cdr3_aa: CASSVAENTGELFF

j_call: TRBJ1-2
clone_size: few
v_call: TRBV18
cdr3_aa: CASSPGPGEYGYTF

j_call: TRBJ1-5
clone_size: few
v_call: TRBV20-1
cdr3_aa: CSARSGLDQPQHF

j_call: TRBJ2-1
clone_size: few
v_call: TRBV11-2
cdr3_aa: CASSLLRTGPYNEQFF

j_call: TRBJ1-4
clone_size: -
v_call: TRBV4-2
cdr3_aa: CASSRSRWGGNEKLFF

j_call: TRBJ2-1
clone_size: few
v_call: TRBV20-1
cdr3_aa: CSAGTSRNGEQFF

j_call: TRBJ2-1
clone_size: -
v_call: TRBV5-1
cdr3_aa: CASLAGMDEQFF

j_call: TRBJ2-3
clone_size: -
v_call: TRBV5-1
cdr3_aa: CASSILGRWGTDTQYF

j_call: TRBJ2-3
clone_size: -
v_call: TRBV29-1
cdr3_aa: CSVQGPTTASTDTQYF